Detailed here is one T cell receptor (beta chain). The target antigen is unknown. The CDR3 regions of TCR beta were amplified from RNA transcripts. In the first-round RT-PCR of the TCR CDR3, the HTBI primer set was used. TCRdb called the multiplex PCR reads again in MiXCR, with one record for every CDR3 protein. The table records 500,000 to 800,000 distinct CDR3 sequences, over 40% of them present only once. This entry belongs to a study of T cells in Graves' hyperthyroidism and ophthalmopathy. Study results and limitations: A model using 13 V-J features told ophthalmopathy apart from stable hyperthyroidism. Model output signaled ophthalmopathy a median roughly 6.5 months ahead of onset.

CDR3 size: 15 residues. Trimming left V 3 bases short and J 0 bases short, with 14 bases between. CDR1 is DFQATT, CDR2 SNEGSKA, per germline (reference sequence). The chain has TRBV20-1 and TRBJ1-2; D may be TRBD1 (5 bases). Sequenced input: peripheral blood or thyroid tissue (not recorded which). The clonotype comes from an adult man with Graves' disease, either hyperthyroidism or ophthalmopathy (not recorded which). The CDR3 reads CSARDWAGSNYGYTF. The CDR3 nucleotides read TGCAGTGCTAGGGATTGGGCAGGGTCTAACTATGGCTACACCTTC.